The next 16 T cell receptor beta chains were all read from a single sample in a study of blood T cell repertoires in COVID-19 (dated by TCRdb to 2020 to 2022). The library was built by means of the immunoSEQ multiplex PCR assay. Here the immuneACCESS table is served through TCRdb, limited to in-frame sequences with V and J called. Missing clones are a known gap in these copies; in checked studies unresolved V genes cover under half, and the rest lacks a known reason. The sample table holds roughly 230,000 clones, of which 85% were seen once. 4% to 6% of the sample rests with the top ten. Sequencing was performed on peripheral blood. These receptors were taken from a man in his forties or fifties with COVID-19, enrolled during active disease.

The genes are TRBV3-1 (or the pseudogene TRBV3-2) and TRBJ2-1, with D possibly matching TRBD1 (6 bases). The germline V gene encodes CDR1 LGHDT and CDR2 YNNKEL (reference sequence). This CDR3 has 14 amino acids. Trimming pared 4 bases from V and 4 bases from J, leaving 11 bases between. This CDR3 reads CASSLPGQYNEQFF. As DNA, the CDR3 is TGTGCCAGCAGCCTTCCGGGACAATACAATGAGCAGTTCTTC.

V gene TRBV4-2 combines with J gene TRBJ2-5, with 12 bases fitting TRBD2. Germline CDR1 reads LGHNA; CDR2 reads YNFKEQ. Unmatched junction bases numbered 6, after V lost 1 base and J lost 0 bases. There are 18 residues in the CDR3. In DNA, the CDR3 is TGTGCCAGCAGCCAAGTATCCCTAGCGGGGGGGTACCAAGAGACCCAGTACTTC. This gives the protein CASSQVSLAGGYQETQYF.

A single count supports this clone. The rearrangement joins TRBV30 to TRBJ1-2; 10 positions match TRBD1. Germline CDR1 GTSNPN, CDR2 SVGIG (reference sequence). This CDR3 is built from 13 residues. Losses at the gene ends were 4 bases for V and 5 bases for J; bases not matched to a gene: 4. The CDR3 is CAWTDRGKYGYTF. CDR3 sequence (DNA): TGTGCCTGGACGGACAGGGGGAAATATGGCTACACCTTC. Using reference TRBV30 and TRBJ1-2 for the parts outside the CDR3, the full variable domain is SQTIHQWPATLVQPVGSPLSLECTVEGTSNPNLYWYRQAAGRGLQLLFYSVGIGQISSEVPQNLSASRPQDRQFILSSKKLLLSDSGFYLCAWTDRGKYGYTFGSGTRLTVV.

CDR3 region: CASSPPGGLEQFF. The DNA of the CDR3 is TGTGCCAGCAGCCCCCCGGGGGGCCTTGAGCAGTTCTTC. V is TRBV7-9 and J is TRBJ2-1, with D possibly matching TRBD2 (7 bases). With 5 bases removed from V and 9 bases from J, the gap between germline ends came to 14 bases. The CDR3 spans 13 residues. The V gene's germline CDR1 is SEHNR and CDR2 FQNEAQ (reference sequence).

The chain carries TRBV28 and TRBJ2-6, with TRBD1 matching 8 bases. V dropped 10 bases and J dropped 1; count of bases not matched to a gene: 9. CDR3 size: 16 residues. CDR1 and CDR2 (germline): MDHEN, SYDVKM. The CDR3 DNA reads as TGTGCCACCTTCAGGGGGCTCTTTTCTGGGGCCAACGTCCTGACTTTC. Amino acid sequence: CATFRGLFSGANVLTF.

This clone was seen a few times. The CDR3 sequence is CASSYTRGIYNEQFF. The DNA of the CDR3 is TGTGCCAGCAGTTACACGCGGGGGATCTACAATGAGCAGTTCTTC. The rearrangement uses TRBV6-5 and TRBJ2-1; 7 bases line up with TRBD2. The CDR3 has 15 amino acids. V was clipped by 2 bases and J by 3 bases; unmatched bases: 4. Germline lookup yields CDR1 MNHEY and CDR2 SVGAGI.

The chain has TRBV29-1 and TRBJ1-2; 9 bases map to TRBD1. This CDR3 has 14 amino acids. The trim removed 7 bases at V and 5 bases at J, leaving 11 bases unmatched. CDR1 is SQVTM, CDR2 ANQGSEA, per germline. The CDR3: CSAKGQGLWYGYTF. The CDR3 nucleotides are TGCAGCGCTAAAGGACAGGGGCTCTGGTATGGCTACACCTTC. The whole variable domain, filled in from reference TRBV29-1 and TRBJ1-2, reads SAVISQKPSRDICQRGTSLTIQCQVDSQVTMMFWYRQQPGQSLTLIATANQGSEATYESGFVIDKFPISRPNLTFSTLTVSNMSPEDSSIYLCSAKGQGLWYGYTFGSGTRLTVV.

V and J are TRBV7-3 and TRBJ2-2; D is possibly TRBD2 (6 bases). Germline-derived CDR1 and CDR2 are SGHTA and FQGTGA. Trimming took off 5 bases at V and 4 bases at J, with 17 bases between the two ends. The CDR3 sequence is 16 residues long. This chain's CDR3 is CASSPPGAGPTGELFF. DNA for the CDR3: TGTGCCAGCAGCCCCCCAGGAGCGGGCCCCACCGGGGAGCTGTTTTTT.

This chain uses TRBV18 with TRBJ2-1; 7 bases line up with TRBD1. V was clipped by 6 bases and J by 4 bases; unmatched bases: 9. This CDR3 has 15 residues. CDR1 and CDR2 from the germline V gene are KGHSH and LQKENI. The DNA of the CDR3 is TGTGCCAGCTCCCCGGGCAGGGGGATTTACAATGAGCAGTTCTTC. It encodes CASSPGRGIYNEQFF.

The chain has TRBV6-5 and TRBJ1-2, with TRBD1 matching over 11 bases. The CDR3 length is 14 residues. The junction had 5 bases not matched to a gene; V was cut back by 2 bases and J by 9 bases. CDR1 and CDR2 (germline): MNHEY, SVGAGI. The CDR3 spells CASSYAGQGESYTF. The CDR3 bases are TGTGCCAGCAGTTACGCGGGACAGGGGGAGAGCTACACCTTC.

This sequence joins TRBV9 and TRBJ2-1, with TRBD2 matching over 8 bases. V was pared by 0 bases and J by 4 bases, with 6 bases of the junction left unmatched. Germline CDR1 is SGDLS and CDR2 is YYNGEE. The CDR3 is 16 residues long. The CDR3, as DNA: TGTGCCAGCAGCGTAGGTGGGCGGGGGGCTTACAATGAGCAGTTCTTC. Protein product: CASSVGGRGAYNEQFF.

This sequence joins TRBV27 and TRBJ2-7, with D maybe TRBD2 (5 bases). From germline, CDR1 is MNHEY and CDR2 SMNVEV (reference sequence). The V gene lost 5 bases and the J gene lost 2 bases, with 10 bases spanning the gap. The CDR3 runs to 13 residues. The CDR3 is CASSRTGTYEQYF. The CDR3 DNA sequence: TGTGCCAGCAGTAGGACGGGAACCTACGAGCAGTACTTC.

The chain uses TRBV6-5 and TRBJ1-4; 10 nucleotides agree with TRBD1. Trimming at V came to 11 bases and at J to 4 bases, leaving 10 bases not matched to a gene. The CDR3 contains 15 residues. Germline V gene sequence: CDR1 MNHEY, CDR2 SVGAGI. The CDR3: CACGLDRGFNEKLFF. In nucleotides, the CDR3 is TGTGCCTGTGGGCTGGACAGGGGGTTTAATGAAAAACTGTTTTTT.

This chain links TRBV4-1 with TRBJ2-5; 7 bases map to TRBD2. The germline CDR1 and CDR2 sequences are MGHRA and YSYEKL. This CDR3 has 14 amino acids. V dropped 1 base and J dropped 5; count of bases not matched to a gene: 4. CDR3 loop: CASSQATSPETQYF. The CDR3 DNA is TGCGCCAGCAGCCAAGCGACTAGCCCTGAGACCCAGTACTTC.

In this sample, this clone turned up once. The CDR3 protein is CASSGDRTNYGYTF. The CDR3 region has the DNA TGTGCCAGCAGTGGAGACAGGACCAACTATGGCTACACCTTC. V usage is TRBV2 and J usage is TRBJ1-2, with a weak D call TRBD1 (6 bases). Per germline, CDR1 SNHLY and CDR2 FYNNEI. The CDR3 extends over 14 amino acids. V was pared by 4 bases and J by 2 bases, with 11 bases between.

The V gene is TRBV7-9, the J gene TRBJ1-1; the D gene is possibly TRBD1 (6 bases). V lost 6 bases, J lost 5 bases, and 13 bases lay in between. In germline, CDR1 is SEHNR, CDR2 FQNEAQ (reference sequence). This CDR3 is 13 amino acids long. This chain's CDR3 is CASRITGFTEAFF. The CDR3 DNA follows: TGTGCCAGCAGGATTACAGGGTTTACTGAAGCTTTCTTT.